The next 4 T cell receptor beta chains were all read from a single sample in a study of T cell repertoires in cytomegalovirus infection. MiXCR, applied by TCRdb to the reads, yields one record per CDR3 protein. The sample shows about 900,000 distinct CDR3 sequences, around 29% of them seen only once. Antigen specificity for these receptors is unknown. Source: cultured CD8+ T cells from PBMCs, taken from culture after CMV antigen stimulation. The receptors stem from a human donor in good health (CMV status not recorded). Some clones in this sample may be carry-over from other donors' samples.

The J gene is TRBJ2-2, the V gene TRBV6-6, with 8 bases lining up with TRBD2. Germline-derived CDR1 and CDR2 are MNHNY and SVGAGI (reference sequence). CDR3 length: 17 residues. The V and J ends lost 0 bases and 3 bases, in that order; junction bases with no gene match: 6. In nucleotides, the CDR3 is TGTGCCAGCAGTTACTCCACCGGGGGGGCCGACACCGGGGAGCTGTTTTTT. Translation: CASSYSTGGADTGELFF.

In its sample, this clonotype was seen once. The chain combines TRBV9 with TRBJ2-3, with 8 bases matching TRBD1. Looked up from germline, CDR1 is SGDLS and CDR2 is YYNGEE. The trim removed 3 bases at V and 2 bases at J, leaving 8 bases unmatched. This CDR3 is 16 amino acids long. CDR3 residues: CASSEWTGTFTDTQYF. The CDR3 nucleotides read TGTGCCAGCAGCGAATGGACAGGGACTTTCACAGATACGCAGTATTTT.

This clonotype turned up a few times. The gene calls are TRBV6-2 or TRBV6-3 and TRBJ1-2; maybe TRBD1 (5 bases). The CDR3 has 17 residues. Germline assignment: CDR1 MNHEY and CDR2 SVGEGT. Between the trimmed V and J ends, which lost 6 bases and 8 bases, there was a span of 28 bases. The CDR3 DNA is TGTGCCAGCAGCTCACCCGACCTTTTACAGGCGCCTGGGGGCTACACCTTC. This encodes CASSSPDLLQAPGGYTF.

CDR3 amino acids: CASSEFQGFSGNTIYF. CDR3 bases: TGTGCCAGCAGTGAATTTCAGGGATTCTCTGGAAACACCATATATTTT. The chain employs TRBV25-1 and TRBJ1-3, with a tentative D call TRBD1 (5 bases). There are 16 residues in the CDR3. Germline CDR1 and CDR2: MGHDK and SYGVNS. Trimming took 1 base from V and 0 from J, leaving 10 bases between them.